This TCR beta chain is from a study of shared clonotypes between healthy human individuals. Profiling relied on immunoSEQ multiplex PCR, and the TCRdb table lists in-frame clones only, not all of them. The table records hundreds of thousands of clones, roughly 96% of them present only once. Per germline, CDR1 DFQATT and CDR2 SNEGSKA (reference sequence). This CDR3 is 11 amino acids long. V was cut by 7 bases and J by 6 bases, with 9 bases left in between. As defined, naive CD8 cells were CD45RO-negative and positively selected for CCR7, with terminally differentiated effector memory CD45RA+ cells excluded.

V gene TRBV20-1 combines with J gene TRBJ2-2; D gene ambiguous. This receptor was identified in a woman in her thirties in good health. The sample was naive CD8+ T cells sorted from blood. CDR3 region: CSGMWAGELFF. The CDR3, as DNA: TGCAGTGGGATGTGGGCCGGGGAGCTGTTTTTT.